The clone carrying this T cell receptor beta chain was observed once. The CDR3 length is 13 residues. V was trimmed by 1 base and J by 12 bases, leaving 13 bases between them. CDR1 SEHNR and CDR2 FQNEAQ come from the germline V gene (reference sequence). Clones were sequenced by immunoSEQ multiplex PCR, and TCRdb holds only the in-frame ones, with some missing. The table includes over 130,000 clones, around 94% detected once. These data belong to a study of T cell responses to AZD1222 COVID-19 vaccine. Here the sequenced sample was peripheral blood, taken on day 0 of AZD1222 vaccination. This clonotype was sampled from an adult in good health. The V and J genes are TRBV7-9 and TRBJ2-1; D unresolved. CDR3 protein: CASSLVGQMRQFF. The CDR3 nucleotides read TGTGCCAGCAGCTTAGTCGGGCAGATGAGGCAGTTCTTC.